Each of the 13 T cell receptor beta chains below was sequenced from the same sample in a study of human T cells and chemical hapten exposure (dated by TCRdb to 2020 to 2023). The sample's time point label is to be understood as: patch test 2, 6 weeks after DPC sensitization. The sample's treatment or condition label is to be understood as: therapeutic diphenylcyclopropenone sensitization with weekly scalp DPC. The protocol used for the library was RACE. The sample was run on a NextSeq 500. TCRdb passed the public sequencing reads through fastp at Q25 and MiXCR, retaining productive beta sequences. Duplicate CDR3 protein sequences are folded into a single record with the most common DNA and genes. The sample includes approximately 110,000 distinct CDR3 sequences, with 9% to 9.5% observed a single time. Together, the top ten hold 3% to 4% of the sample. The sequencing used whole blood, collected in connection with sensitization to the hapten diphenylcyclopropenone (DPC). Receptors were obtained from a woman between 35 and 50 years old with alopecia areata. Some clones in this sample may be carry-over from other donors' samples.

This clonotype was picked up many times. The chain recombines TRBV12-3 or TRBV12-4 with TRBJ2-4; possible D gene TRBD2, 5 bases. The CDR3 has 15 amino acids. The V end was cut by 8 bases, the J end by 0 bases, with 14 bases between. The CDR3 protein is CASGLADLAKNIQYF. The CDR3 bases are TGTGCCAGCGGACTCGCTGATCTAGCCAAAAACATTCAGTACTTC.

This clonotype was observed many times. This CDR3 reads CASSFSDGETQYF. CDR3 sequence (DNA): TGTGCCAGCAGCTTTTCCGACGGGGAGACCCAGTACTTC. The chain links TRBV7-8 to TRBJ2-5; no reliable D call. Trimming pared 3 bases from V and 5 bases from J, leaving 10 bases between. The CDR3 contains 13 residues. In germline, CDR1 is SGHVS, CDR2 FQNEAQ.

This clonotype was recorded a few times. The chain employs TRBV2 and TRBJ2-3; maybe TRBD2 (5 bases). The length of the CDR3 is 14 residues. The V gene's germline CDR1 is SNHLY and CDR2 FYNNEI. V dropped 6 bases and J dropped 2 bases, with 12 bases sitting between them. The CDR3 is CASSRSGNTDTQYF. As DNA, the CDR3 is TGTGCCAGCAGCCGATCGGGGAACACAGATACGCAGTATTTT.

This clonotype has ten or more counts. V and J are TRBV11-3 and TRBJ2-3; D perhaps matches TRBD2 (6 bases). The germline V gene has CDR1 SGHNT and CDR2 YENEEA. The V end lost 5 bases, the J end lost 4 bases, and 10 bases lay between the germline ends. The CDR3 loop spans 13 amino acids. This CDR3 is CASSLRLADTQYF. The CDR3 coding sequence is TGTGCCAGCAGCCTCCGACTAGCAGATACGCAGTATTTT.

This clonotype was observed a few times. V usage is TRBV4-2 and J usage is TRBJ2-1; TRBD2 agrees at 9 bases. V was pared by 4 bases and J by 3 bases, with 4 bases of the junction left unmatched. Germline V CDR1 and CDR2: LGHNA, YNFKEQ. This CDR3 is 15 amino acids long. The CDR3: CASSPRLAVYNEQFF. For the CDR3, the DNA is TGTGCCAGCAGCCCCAGACTAGCGGTCTACAATGAGCAGTTCTTC.

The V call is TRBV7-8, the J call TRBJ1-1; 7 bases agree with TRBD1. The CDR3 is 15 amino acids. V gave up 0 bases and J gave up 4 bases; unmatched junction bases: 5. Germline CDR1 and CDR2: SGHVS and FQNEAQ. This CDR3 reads CASSLAGAGGTEAFF. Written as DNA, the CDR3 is TGTGCCAGCAGCTTAGCGGGGGCAGGGGGCACTGAAGCTTTCTTT.

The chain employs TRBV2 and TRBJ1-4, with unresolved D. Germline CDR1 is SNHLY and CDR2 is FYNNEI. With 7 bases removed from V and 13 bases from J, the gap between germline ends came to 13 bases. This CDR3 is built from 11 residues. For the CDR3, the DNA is TGTGCCAGCACCAACCTCCGGGTACTGTTTTTT. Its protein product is CASTNLRVLFF.

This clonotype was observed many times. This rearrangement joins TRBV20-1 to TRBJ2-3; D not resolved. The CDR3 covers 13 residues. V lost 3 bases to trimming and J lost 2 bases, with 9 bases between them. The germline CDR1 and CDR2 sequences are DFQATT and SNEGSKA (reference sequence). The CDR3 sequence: CSARLAATDTQYF. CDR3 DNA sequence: TGCAGTGCTAGGTTGGCGGCCACAGATACGCAGTATTTT.

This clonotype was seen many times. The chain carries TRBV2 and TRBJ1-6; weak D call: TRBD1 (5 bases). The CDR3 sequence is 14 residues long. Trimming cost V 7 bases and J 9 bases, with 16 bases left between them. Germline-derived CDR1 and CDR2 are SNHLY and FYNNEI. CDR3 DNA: TGTGCCAGCAAAGTAGGGGCAGGGTCTTCACCCCTCCACTTT. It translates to CASKVGAGSSPLHF.

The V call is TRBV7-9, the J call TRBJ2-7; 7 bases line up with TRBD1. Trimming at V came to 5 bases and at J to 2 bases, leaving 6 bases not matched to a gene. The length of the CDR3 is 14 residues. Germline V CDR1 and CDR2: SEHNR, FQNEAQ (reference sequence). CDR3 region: CASSPDRNAYEQYF. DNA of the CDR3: TGTGCCAGCAGCCCGGACAGGAACGCCTACGAGCAGTACTTC.

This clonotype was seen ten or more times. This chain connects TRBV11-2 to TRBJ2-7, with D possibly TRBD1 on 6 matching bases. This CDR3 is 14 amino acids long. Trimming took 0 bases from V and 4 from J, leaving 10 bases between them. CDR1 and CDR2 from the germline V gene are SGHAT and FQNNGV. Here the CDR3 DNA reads TGTGCCAGCAGCTTAGAGAGGGGGTCATACGAGCAGTACTTC. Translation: CASSLERGSYEQYF.

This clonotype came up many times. This CDR3 reads CASNRGPGAGELFF. The CDR3 DNA sequence: TGTGCCAGTAACCGGGGGCCGGGCGCGGGGGAGCTGTTTTTT. The V gene is TRBV19, the J gene TRBJ2-2; D could derive from TRBD1 or TRBD2 (6 bases each). V lost 7 bases and J 8 bases, leaving 17 bases between the germline ends. Germline values: CDR1 LNHDA, CDR2 SQIVND (reference sequence). This CDR3 is 14 amino acids long. Combining the CDR3 with reference TRBV19 and TRBJ2-2 gives the whole variable domain DGGITQSPKYLFRKEGQNVTLSCEQNLNHDAMYWYRQDPGQGLRLIYYSQIVNDFQKGDIAEGYSVSREKKESFPLTVTSAQKNPTAFYLCASNRGPGAGELFFGEGSRLTVL.

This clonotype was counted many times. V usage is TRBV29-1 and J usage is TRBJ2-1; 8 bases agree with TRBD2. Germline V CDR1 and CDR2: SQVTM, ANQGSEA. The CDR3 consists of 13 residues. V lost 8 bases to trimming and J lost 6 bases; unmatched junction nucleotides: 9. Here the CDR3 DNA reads TGCAGCTTACTACGCGGGGGGACCAATGAGCAGTTCTTC. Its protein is CSLLRGGTNEQFF.